This T cell receptor (beta chain) appears in the sequencing data of a study of tumor-infiltrating lymphocytes in oesophageal squamous cell carcinoma. In the case of this clonotype: The CDR3 carries no conserved terminal phenylalanine or tryptophan, so it likely arises from a read error. The limits of the CDR3 on the DNA are not certain, so only TCRdb's listed CDR3 is given.

TCRdb reanalysed the PCR reads using MiXCR and keeps one entry per CDR3 protein. Among some 11,000 distinct CDR3 sequences listed, about 47% were seen once. The length of the CDR3 is 19 amino acids, counting both ends. Per the germline V gene, CDR1 is SGHVT and CDR2 is SQSDAQ. The sequencing input was esophageal tumor tissue. The TCR was taken from a female donor with esophageal squamous cell carcinoma. This chain uses TRBV7-4 with TRBJ2-6; TRBD2 is taken as the D call from the table, unchecked against the DNA. The CDR3 region is CASSLAYDSGSYNEQFFGA.